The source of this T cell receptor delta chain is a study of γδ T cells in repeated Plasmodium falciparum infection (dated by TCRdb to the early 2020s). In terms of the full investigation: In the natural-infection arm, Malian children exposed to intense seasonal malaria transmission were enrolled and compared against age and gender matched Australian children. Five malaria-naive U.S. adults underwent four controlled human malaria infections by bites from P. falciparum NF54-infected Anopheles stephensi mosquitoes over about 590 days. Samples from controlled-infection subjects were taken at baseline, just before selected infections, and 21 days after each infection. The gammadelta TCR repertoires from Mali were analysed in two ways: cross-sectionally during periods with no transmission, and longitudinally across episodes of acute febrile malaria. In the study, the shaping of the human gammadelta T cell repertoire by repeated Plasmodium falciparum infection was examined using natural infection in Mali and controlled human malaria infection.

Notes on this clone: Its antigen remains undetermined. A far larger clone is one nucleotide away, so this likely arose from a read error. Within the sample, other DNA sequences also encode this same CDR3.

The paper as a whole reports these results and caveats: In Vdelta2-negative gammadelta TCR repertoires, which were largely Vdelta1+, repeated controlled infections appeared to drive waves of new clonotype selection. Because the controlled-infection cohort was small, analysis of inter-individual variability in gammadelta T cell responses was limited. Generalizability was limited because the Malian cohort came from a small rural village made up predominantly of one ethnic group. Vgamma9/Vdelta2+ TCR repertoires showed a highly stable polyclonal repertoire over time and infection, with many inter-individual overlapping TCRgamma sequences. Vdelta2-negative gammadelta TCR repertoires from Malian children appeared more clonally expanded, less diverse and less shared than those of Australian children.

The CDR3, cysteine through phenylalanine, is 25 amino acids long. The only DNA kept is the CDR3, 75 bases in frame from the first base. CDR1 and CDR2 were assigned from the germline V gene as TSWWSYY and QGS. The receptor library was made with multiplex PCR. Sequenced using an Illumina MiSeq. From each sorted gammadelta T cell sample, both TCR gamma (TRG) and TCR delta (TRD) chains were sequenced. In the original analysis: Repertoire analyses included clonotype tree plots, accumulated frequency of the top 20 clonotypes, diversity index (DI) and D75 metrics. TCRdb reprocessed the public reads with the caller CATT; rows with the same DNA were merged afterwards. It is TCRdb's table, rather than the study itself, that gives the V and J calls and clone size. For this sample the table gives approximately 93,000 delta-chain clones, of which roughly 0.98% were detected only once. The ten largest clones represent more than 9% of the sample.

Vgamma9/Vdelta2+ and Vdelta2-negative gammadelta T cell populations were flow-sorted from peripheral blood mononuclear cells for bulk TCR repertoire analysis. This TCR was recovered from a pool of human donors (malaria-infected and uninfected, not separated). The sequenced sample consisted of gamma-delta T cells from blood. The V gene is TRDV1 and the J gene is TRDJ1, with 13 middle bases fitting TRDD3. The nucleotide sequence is TGTGCTCTTGGGGAACTTTGGTCTTCCTACGTAGGGCAGGCGTACTGGGGGATACGGACCGATAAACTCATTTTT. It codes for CALGELWSSYVGQAYWGIRTDKLIF.